These 11 T cell receptor beta chains came from one sample sequenced in a study of shared clonotypes between healthy human individuals. In the naive CD8 group, cells lacked CD45RO and were positively selected for CCR7, so terminally differentiated effector memory CD45RA+ cells were left out. Sequenced by immunoSEQ multiplex PCR; TCRdb stores in-frame clones only, minus some. Of 550,000 to 650,000 clones in the sample, 90% to 97% are singletons; the top ten hold 0.11%. The sample was naive CD8+ T cells sorted from blood. The receptor source for this set is a woman aged 25 to 39 in good health.

The DNA for the CDR3 is TGTGCCAGTAGTCCCCCCCCAATAGCGGGAGCCTTCCTGATTGAGCAGTTCTTC. Translating it yields CASSPPPIAGAFLIEQFF. This chain uses TRBV19 with TRBJ2-1; TRBD2 agrees at 9 bases. V trimming: 5 bases; J trimming: 9 bases; junction bases outside the gene matches: 20. CDR3 size: 18 residues. Looked up from germline, CDR1 is LNHDA and CDR2 is SQIVND (reference sequence).

The chain joins TRBV6-1 to TRBJ1-1; no reliable D call. The germline CDR1 and CDR2 sequences are MNHNS and SASEGT. V dropped 0 bases and J dropped 0 bases, with 8 bases sitting between them. The CDR3 extends over 15 amino acids. The CDR3 DNA sequence: TGTGCCAGCAGTGAAGCTGTCAGCCTGAACACTGAAGCTTTCTTT. Translating it yields CASSEAVSLNTEAFF.

This chain joins TRBV7-9 and TRBJ2-3; D unclear. V was trimmed by 5 bases and J by 0 bases, leaving 9 bases between them. The germline V gene has CDR1 SEHNR and CDR2 FQNEAQ (reference sequence). The CDR3 length is 14 residues. The CDR3 bases are TGTGCCAGCAGCAACCGTGGTAGCACAGATACGCAGTATTTT. Its translation is CASSNRGSTDTQYF.

The genes are TRBV28 and TRBJ2-5; TRBD1 agrees at 8 bases. The better agreement between TRBJ2-7 and the DNA end casts doubt on the J call. Germline CDR1 and CDR2: MDHEN and SYDVKM. The CDR3 has 14 residues. The CDR3 loop reads CASSLPGGGSEQYF. The DNA of the CDR3 is TGTGCCAGCAGTTTACCAGGGGGCGGCTCCGAGCAGTACTTC.

The V call is TRBV2, the J call TRBJ2-7, with a possible D match to TRBD1 (6 bases). Per the germline V gene, CDR1 is SNHLY and CDR2 is FYNNEI. The ends were cut back, 6 bases at V and 2 bases at J, with 14 bases in the middle. CDR3 length: 14 amino acids. CDR3 sequence (DNA): TGTGCCAGCAGATGGGCAGGGGCGACCTACGAGCAGTACTTC. Its protein product is CASRWAGATYEQYF.

The J gene is TRBJ1-5, the V gene TRBV27, with a possible D match to TRBD1 (5 bases). CDR1 is MNHEY and CDR2 is SMNVEV in the germline V gene (reference sequence). The ends were cut back, 6 bases at V and 0 bases at J, with 15 bases in the middle. The length of the CDR3 is 16 residues. This CDR3 reads CASRRWTDNSNQPQHF. The CDR3 bases are TGTGCCAGCAGGCGTTGGACGGACAATAGCAATCAGCCCCAGCATTTT.

This clone was recorded once. The rearrangement links TRBV27 to TRBJ1-2; no clear D gene. CDR3 length: 14 residues. The V end lost 0 bases, the J end lost 4 bases, and 9 bases lay between the germline ends. Germline V CDR1 and CDR2: MNHEY, SMNVEV (reference sequence). CDR3: CASSLSVLAYGYTF. The CDR3, as DNA: TGTGCCAGCAGTTTATCGGTACTGGCCTATGGCTACACCTTC.

CDR3 coding DNA: TGTGCCAGCAGTTTTTTGGCCACTGAAGCTTTCTTT. Encoded protein: CASSFLATEAFF. The chain combines TRBV28 with TRBJ1-1, with no clear D. CDR1 MDHEN and CDR2 SYDVKM come from the germline V gene. The CDR3 spans 12 residues. V dropped 3 bases and J dropped 4 bases, with 6 bases sitting between them. Supplemented by reference TRBV28 and TRBJ1-1, the full variable domain reads DVKVTQSSRYLVKRTGEKVFLECVQDMDHENMFWYRQDPGLGLRLIYFSYDVKMKEKGDIPEGYSVSREKKERFSLILESASTNQTSMYLCASSFLATEAFFGQGTRLTVV.

This clone was observed a single time. This chain's CDR3 is CASSIARSGYEQYF. The DNA for the CDR3 is TGTGCCAGTAGTATCGCCCGTAGCGGGTACGAGCAGTACTTC. The chain uses TRBV19 and TRBJ2-7; TRBD2 agrees at 7 bases. Per germline, CDR1 LNHDA and CDR2 SQIVND (reference sequence). The CDR3 loop spans 14 amino acids. The J segment lost 4 bases and the V segment lost 3 bases, leaving 6 bases of the junction unmatched.

The rearrangement joins TRBV6-1 to TRBJ1-5; no clear D gene. Deletions cut 4 bases from V and 0 bases from J, with 16 bases between. CDR3 size: 17 residues. Germline loops: CDR1 MNHNS, CDR2 SASEGT. The CDR3 sequence is CASSARDSTYSNQPQHF. As DNA, the CDR3 is TGTGCCAGCAGTGCCCGGGATAGCACATATAGCAATCAGCCCCAGCATTTT.

V usage is TRBV2 and J usage is TRBJ1-5; D ambiguous. CDR3 length: 18 residues. Trimming stripped 1 base from V and 4 bases from J, with 20 bases between. Germline lookup yields CDR1 SNHLY and CDR2 FYNNEI. This chain's CDR3 is CASSEGGEVAVSNQPQHF. The DNA for the CDR3 is TGTGCCAGCAGTGAAGGAGGTGAAGTAGCGGTTTCTAATCAGCCCCAGCATTTT.